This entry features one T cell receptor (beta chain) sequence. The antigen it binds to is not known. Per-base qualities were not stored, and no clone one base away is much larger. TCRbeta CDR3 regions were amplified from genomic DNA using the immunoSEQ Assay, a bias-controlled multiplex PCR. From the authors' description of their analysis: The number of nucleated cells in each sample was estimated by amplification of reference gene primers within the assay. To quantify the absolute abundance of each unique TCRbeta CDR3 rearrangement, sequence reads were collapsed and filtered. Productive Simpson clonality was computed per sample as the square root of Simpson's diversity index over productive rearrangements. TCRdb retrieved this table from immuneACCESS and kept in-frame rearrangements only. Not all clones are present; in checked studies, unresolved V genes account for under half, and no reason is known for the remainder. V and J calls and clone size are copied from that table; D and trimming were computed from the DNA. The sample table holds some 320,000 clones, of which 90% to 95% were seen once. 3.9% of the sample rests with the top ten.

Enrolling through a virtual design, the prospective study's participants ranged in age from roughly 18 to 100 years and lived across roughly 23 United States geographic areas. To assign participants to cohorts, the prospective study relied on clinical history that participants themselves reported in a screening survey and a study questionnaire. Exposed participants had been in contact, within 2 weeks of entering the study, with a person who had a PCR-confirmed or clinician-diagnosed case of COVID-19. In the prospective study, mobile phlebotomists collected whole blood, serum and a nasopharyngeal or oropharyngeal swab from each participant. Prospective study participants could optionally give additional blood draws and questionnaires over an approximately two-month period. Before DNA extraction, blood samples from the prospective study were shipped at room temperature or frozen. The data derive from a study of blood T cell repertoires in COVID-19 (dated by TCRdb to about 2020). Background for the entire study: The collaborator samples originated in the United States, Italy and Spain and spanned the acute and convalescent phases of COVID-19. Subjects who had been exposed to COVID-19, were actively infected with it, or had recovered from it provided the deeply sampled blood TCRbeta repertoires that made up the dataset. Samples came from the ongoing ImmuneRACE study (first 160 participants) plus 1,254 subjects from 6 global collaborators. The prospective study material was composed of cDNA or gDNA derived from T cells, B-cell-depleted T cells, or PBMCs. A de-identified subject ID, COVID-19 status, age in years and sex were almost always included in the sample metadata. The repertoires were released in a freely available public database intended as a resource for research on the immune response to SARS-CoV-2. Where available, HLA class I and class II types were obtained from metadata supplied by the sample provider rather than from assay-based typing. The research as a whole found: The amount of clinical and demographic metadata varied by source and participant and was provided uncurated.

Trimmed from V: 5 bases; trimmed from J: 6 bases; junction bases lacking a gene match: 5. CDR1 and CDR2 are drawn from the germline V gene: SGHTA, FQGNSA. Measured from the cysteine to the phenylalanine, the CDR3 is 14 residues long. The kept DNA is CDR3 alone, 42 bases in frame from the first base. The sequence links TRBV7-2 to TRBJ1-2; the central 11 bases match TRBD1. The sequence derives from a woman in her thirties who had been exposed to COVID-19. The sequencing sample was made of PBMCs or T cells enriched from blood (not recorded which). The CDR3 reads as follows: CASSTGTGGNGYTF. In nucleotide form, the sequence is TGTGCCAGCAGCACTGGGACAGGGGGGAATGGCTACACCTTC.